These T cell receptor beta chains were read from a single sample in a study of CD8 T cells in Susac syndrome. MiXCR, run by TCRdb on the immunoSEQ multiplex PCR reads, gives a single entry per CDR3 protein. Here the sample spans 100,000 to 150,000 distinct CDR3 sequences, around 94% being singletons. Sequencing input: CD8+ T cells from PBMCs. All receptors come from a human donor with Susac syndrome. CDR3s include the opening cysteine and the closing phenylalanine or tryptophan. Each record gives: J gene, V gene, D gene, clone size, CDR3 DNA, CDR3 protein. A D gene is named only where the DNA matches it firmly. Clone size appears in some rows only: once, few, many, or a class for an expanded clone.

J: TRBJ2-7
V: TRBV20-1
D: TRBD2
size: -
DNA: TGCAGTGCTAGATTGATTAACCTAGCGGGAGGCATAGTCGAGCAGTACTTC
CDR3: CSARLINLAGGIVEQYF

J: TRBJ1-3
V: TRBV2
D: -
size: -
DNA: TGTGCCAGCAGTGAAGAGGGGAACCCCTTCTCTGGAAACACCATATATTTT
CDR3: CASSEEGNPFSGNTIYF

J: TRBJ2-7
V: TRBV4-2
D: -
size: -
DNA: TGTGCCAGCAGCCAAGACGGAGGAACACTCTACGAGCAGTACTTC
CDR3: CASSQDGGTLYEQYF

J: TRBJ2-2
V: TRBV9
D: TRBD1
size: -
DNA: TGTGCCAGCAGCTCCCCCCGGGACAGGGTGAACGGGGAGCTGTTTTTT
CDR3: CASSSPRDRVNGELFF

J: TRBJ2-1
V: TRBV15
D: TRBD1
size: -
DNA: TGTGCCACCAGCTTCCGGGACAGCTCCTACAATGAGCAGTTCTTC
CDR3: CATSFRDSSYNEQFF

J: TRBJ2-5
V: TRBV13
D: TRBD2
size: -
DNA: TGTGCCAGCAGCCCCAGGATCGGACTAGCGAGAGAGACCCAGTACTTC
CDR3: CASSPRIGLARETQYF

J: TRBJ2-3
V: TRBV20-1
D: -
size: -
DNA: TGCAGTGCTAGAGTCCGGGCAGGTACTAGCACAGATACGCAGTATTTT
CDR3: CSARVRAGTSTDTQYF

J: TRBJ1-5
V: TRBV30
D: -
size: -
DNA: TGTGCCTGGGGACAGTATAGCAATCAGCCCCAGCATTTT
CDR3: CAWGQYSNQPQHF

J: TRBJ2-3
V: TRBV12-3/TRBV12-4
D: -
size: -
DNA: TGTGCCAGCAGTCCCGGAGGGGGGGCCGACACAGATACGCAGTATTTT
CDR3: CASSPGGGADTDTQYF

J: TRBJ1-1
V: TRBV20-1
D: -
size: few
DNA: TGCAGTGCTAGAGGATGGGGGCGGACTGAAGCTTTCTTT
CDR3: CSARGWGRTEAFF

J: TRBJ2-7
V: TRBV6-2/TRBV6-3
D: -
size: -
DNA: TGTGCCAGCGGATGGGGGCCAACCTACGAGCAGTACTTC
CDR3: CASGWGPTYEQYF

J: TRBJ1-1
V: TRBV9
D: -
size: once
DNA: TGTGCCAGCAGCGTAGTGGCGAACACTGAAGCTTTCTTT
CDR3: CASSVVANTEAFF

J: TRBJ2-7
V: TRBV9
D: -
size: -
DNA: TGTGCCAGCAGCGCAGGGATCTCCTACGAGCAGTACTTC
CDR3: CASSAGISYEQYF

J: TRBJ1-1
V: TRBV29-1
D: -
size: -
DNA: TGCAGCGTTCGGTCGGGCGGTGAAGCTTTCTTT
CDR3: CSVRSGGEAFF

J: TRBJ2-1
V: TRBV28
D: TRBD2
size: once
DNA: TGTGCCAGCAGTTTCCCTACCGCATTACTAGCGGAGCCCTACAATGAGCAGTTCTTC
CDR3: CASSFPTALLAEPYNEQFF

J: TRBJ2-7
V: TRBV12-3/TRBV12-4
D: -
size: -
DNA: TGTGCCAGCAGCCCCTTGGGGGGAGTCGGCTACGAGCAGTACTTC
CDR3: CASSPLGGVGYEQYF

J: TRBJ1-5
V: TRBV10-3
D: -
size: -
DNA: TGTGCCATCAGTGAGGGAGGTCTACGTGGCAATCAGCCCCAGCATTTT
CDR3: CAISEGGLRGNQPQHF

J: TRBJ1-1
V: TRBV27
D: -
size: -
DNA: TGTGCCAGCTCACTTCGGGGGGGCACTGAAGCTTTCTTT
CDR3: CASSLRGGTEAFF

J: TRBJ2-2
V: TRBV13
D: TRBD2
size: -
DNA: TGTGCCAGCAGCTTAGACTCTAGCGGGAGTGCCGGGGAGCTGTTTTTT
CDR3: CASSLDSSGSAGELFF

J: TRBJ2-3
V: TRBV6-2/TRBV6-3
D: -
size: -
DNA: TGTGCCGGAGGAACGGGGGAGAAAGATACGCAGTATTTT
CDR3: CAGGTGEKDTQYF

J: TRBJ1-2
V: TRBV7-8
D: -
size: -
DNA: TGTGCCAGCAGCTTACAGCGGGAGATGGACTATGGCTACACCTTC
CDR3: CASSLQREMDYGYTF

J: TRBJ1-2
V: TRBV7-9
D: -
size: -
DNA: TGTGCCAGCAGCTTCACAGGGATGAGAGGCTACACCTTC
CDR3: CASSFTGMRGYTF

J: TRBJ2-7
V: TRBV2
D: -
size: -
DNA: TGTGCCAGCAGTGACGAAGGGAGTATTAGTGACGAGCAGTACTTC
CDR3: CASSDEGSISDEQYF

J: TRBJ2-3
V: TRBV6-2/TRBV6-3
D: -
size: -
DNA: TGTGCCAGCAGTTATGTAACAGATACGCAGTATTTT
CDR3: CASSYVTDTQYF

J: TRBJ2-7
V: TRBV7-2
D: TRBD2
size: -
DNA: TGTGCCAGCAGCTTAGTCCCAGCGGGAGGAACCTACGAGCAGTACTTC
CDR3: CASSLVPAGGTYEQYF

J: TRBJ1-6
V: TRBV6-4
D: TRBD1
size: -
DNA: TGTGCCAGCAGTGACACCAGGGACAGGGGGAATTCACCCCTCCACTTT
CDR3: CASSDTRDRGNSPLHF

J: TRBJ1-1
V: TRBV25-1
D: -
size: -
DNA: TGTGCCAGCAGTCCCGAGAGAGGCAGGGTGGATGAAGCTTTCTTT
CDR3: CASSPERGRVDEAFF

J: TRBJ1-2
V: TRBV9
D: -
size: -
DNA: TGTGCCAGCAGCGTAGACAGAGATGGCTACACCTTC
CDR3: CASSVDRDGYTF

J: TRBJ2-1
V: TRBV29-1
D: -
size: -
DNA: TGCAGCGTTGACCAAGAGAGGAGTTCAAGCTCCTACAATGAGCAGTTCTTC
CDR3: CSVDQERSSSSYNEQFF

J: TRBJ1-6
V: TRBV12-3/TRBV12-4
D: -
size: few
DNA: TGTGCCAGCAGTTGGGAGGGTAATTCACCCCTCCACTTT
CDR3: CASSWEGNSPLHF

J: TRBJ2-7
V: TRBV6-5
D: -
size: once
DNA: TGTGCCAGCAGTTACGCCCTAGGGGGGACCTACGAGCAGTACTTC
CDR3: CASSYALGGTYEQYF

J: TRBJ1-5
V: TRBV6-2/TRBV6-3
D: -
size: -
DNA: TGTGCCAGCAGTCATGAACCCAATCAGCCCCAGCATTTT
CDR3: CASSHEPNQPQHF

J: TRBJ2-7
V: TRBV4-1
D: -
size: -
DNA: TGCGCCAGCAGCCCGGCGGGCTCCTACGAGCAGTACTTC
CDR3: CASSPAGSYEQYF